These 19 T cell receptor beta chains share one sample of origin, sequenced in a study of T cell repertoires in cytomegalovirus infection. MiXCR was run by TCRdb on the reads, yielding one entry per CDR3 protein. This sample yields about 490,000 distinct CDR3 sequences, of which about 11% are seen a single time; about 9.4% belongs to the top ten. The sample taken for sequencing was PBMCs. The receptor set was obtained from a human donor in good health (CMV status not recorded). Some clones in this sample may be carry-over from other donors' samples.

This clonotype showed up many times. The gene calls are TRBV5-6 and TRBJ2-5; D remains unclear. In germline, CDR1 is SGHDT, CDR2 YYEEEE. V was clipped by 1 base and J by 2 bases, with 9 bases between them. The CDR3 loop spans 14 amino acids. The CDR3 here is CASSLNPLQETQYF. Here the CDR3 DNA reads TGTGCCAGCAGCTTGAACCCTCTTCAAGAGACCCAGTACTTC.

This clonotype was seen repeatedly, ten times or more. The chain joins TRBV24-1 to TRBJ2-1; 8 bases are shared with TRBD2. Germline V gene lookup returns CDR1 KGHDR and CDR2 SFDVKD. The CDR3 is 16 amino acids. V was pared by 4 bases and J by 5 bases, with 9 bases of the junction left unmatched. The CDR3 here is CATSETLAGPHNEQFF. CDR3 bases: TGTGCCACCAGTGAAACTCTAGCGGGCCCCCACAATGAGCAGTTCTTC.

In its sample, this clonotype was seen many times. The chain couples TRBV4-1 to TRBJ2-1; 7 bases are shared with TRBD2. Germline lookup yields CDR1 MGHRA and CDR2 YSYEKL. V lost 1 base to trimming and J lost 6 bases; unmatched junction nucleotides: 9. The CDR3 is 16 residues long. The CDR3 sequence is CASSQVGGRAPNEQFF. CDR3 bases: TGCGCCAGCAGCCAAGTAGGAGGGAGGGCCCCCAATGAGCAGTTCTTC.

This clonotype occurred many times. The chain has TRBV23-1 and TRBJ2-3; 12 bases fit TRBD2. TRBV23-1 carries the ORF label, with uncertain function. The V segment lost 10 bases and the J segment 3 bases; nucleotides outside the gene matches: 17. The CDR3 length is 18 residues. This CDR3 reads CANLSLAGGPPDTDTQYF. CDR3 in DNA: TGCGCCAACCTTTCCCTAGCGGGAGGGCCCCCGGATACAGATACGCAGTATTTT.

This clonotype was seen a few times. The rearrangement links TRBV12-5 to TRBJ1-1; the match to TRBD1 covers 8 bases. Germline V gene lookup returns CDR1 LGHNT and CDR2 FRNRAP. V shed 1 base and J 3 bases; nucleotides not matched to a gene: 10. The CDR3 is 17 residues long. Here the CDR3 DNA reads TGTGCTAGTGGTTTGGGACAGGGGACTCCAAGGGACACTGAAGCTTTCTTT. Its translation: CASGLGQGTPRDTEAFF.

The CDR3, as DNA: TGTGCCAGCAGTTATGCAGGGACGTCCACTGAAGCTTTCTTT. This sequence encodes CASSYAGTSTEAFF. The chain links TRBV11-2 to TRBJ1-1; TRBD1 might be the D (5 bases). Germline lookup yields CDR1 SGHAT and CDR2 FQNNGV. The CDR3 runs to 14 residues. V was cut by 6 bases and J by 4 bases, with 15 bases left in between.

This clonotype appeared many times. V usage is TRBV5-4 and J usage is TRBJ2-2; 10 bases are shared with TRBD1. The CDR3 sequence is 16 residues long. Germline lookup yields CDR1 SGHNT and CDR2 YYREEE (reference sequence). Trimming cost V 4 bases and J 3 bases; bases outside gene matches: 6. In DNA, the CDR3 is TGTGCCAGCAGCAGCCCGACAGGGGGCGACACCGGGGAGCTGTTTTTT. Residues: CASSSPTGGDTGELFF.

This clonotype was seen ten or more times. This rearrangement joins TRBV6-5 to TRBJ2-3, with D perhaps matching TRBD1 (5 bases). Germline V CDR1 and CDR2: MNHEY, SVGAGI. The CDR3 length is 13 residues. V lost 6 bases and J 8 bases, leaving 15 bases between the germline ends. In nucleotides, the CDR3 is TGTGCCAGCAGCCGAAGCAGGGAAGCTACGCAGTATTTT. It codes for CASSRSREATQYF.

The chain has TRBV29-1 and TRBJ2-7, with 11 bases aligning to TRBD2. The CDR3 spans 13 residues. The junction had 8 bases not matched to a gene; V was cut back by 6 bases and J by 7 bases. Germline lookup yields CDR1 SQVTM and CDR2 ANQGSEA. The CDR3 DNA is TGCAGCGTCCTAGCGGGAGGCCGGGGGGAGCAGTACTTC. Its protein is CSVLAGGRGEQYF.

This clonotype was detected many times. The genes are TRBV12-3 or TRBV12-4 and TRBJ1-3; D not certain. The CDR3 contains 14 residues. The V end lost 3 bases, the J end lost 2 bases, and 8 bases lay between the germline ends. The CDR3 loop reads CASSFGFAGNTIYF. CDR3 nucleotide sequence: TGTGCCAGCAGTTTTGGGTTTGCTGGAAACACCATATATTTT.

This clonotype has at least ten counts. The gene calls are TRBV2 and TRBJ2-2, with D hard to call. V lost 8 bases, J lost 0 bases, and 7 bases lay in between. This CDR3 is built from 13 residues. Germline lookup yields CDR1 SNHLY and CDR2 FYNNEI. The CDR3 loop reads CASADTNTGELFF. CDR3 DNA: TGTGCCAGCGCAGACACGAACACCGGGGAGCTGTTTTTT.

The table lists this clonotype with many counts. This chain uses TRBV7-2 with TRBJ2-2; 7 bases map to TRBD1. The junction had 3 bases not matched to a gene; V was cut back by 5 bases and J by 0 bases. Germline loops: CDR1 SGHTA, CDR2 FQGNSA. The CDR3 runs 15 residues. CDR3 loop: CASSPGTANTGELFF. The CDR3 bases are TGTGCCAGCAGCCCCGGGACAGCGAACACCGGGGAGCTGTTTTTT.

This clonotype showed up many times. The chain links TRBV5-4 to TRBJ1-1; no clear D gene. With 0 bases removed from V and 4 bases from J, the gap between germline ends came to 13 bases. The CDR3 runs to 15 residues. Germline CDR1 is SGHNT and CDR2 is YYREEE (reference sequence). DNA of the CDR3: TGTGCCAGCAGCTTGGCTCAAGCCTGGGGCACTGAAGCTTTCTTT. It translates to CASSLAQAWGTEAFF.

This clonotype was recorded many times. The chain recombines TRBV4-1 with TRBJ1-3, with D uncertain. CDR1 MGHRA and CDR2 YSYEKL come from the germline V gene. The V and J ends lost 1 base and 4 bases respectively, with 14 bases between them. The CDR3 is made up of 16 amino acids. The CDR3 is CASSQVPRGSGNTIYF. CDR3 in DNA: TGCGCCAGCAGCCAAGTCCCCCGAGGGTCGGGAAACACCATATATTTT.

The table lists this clonotype with many counts. The genes are TRBV7-2 and TRBJ2-4; 9 bases match TRBD1. Germline trimming cut 10 bases from V and 2 bases from J; bases unmatched to any gene: 12. Germline CDR1 is SGHTA and CDR2 is FQGNSA. This CDR3 region has 16 residues. This CDR3 reads CATSHRGHPTKNIQYF. In DNA form, the CDR3 reads TGTGCCACCTCTCACAGGGGGCACCCAACCAAAAACATTCAGTACTTC.

There are many counts of this clonotype. In nucleotides, the CDR3 is TGTGCCAGTACCTTATCACGGGGAATCTCTGGAAACACCATATATTTT. Its translation: CASTLSRGISGNTIYF. The chain is built from TRBV7-2 and TRBJ1-3; D remains unclear. There are 16 residues in the CDR3. Trimming cost V 9 bases and J 0 bases, with 18 bases left between them. Germline V CDR1 and CDR2: SGHTA, FQGNSA.

Note on this clonotype: The missing conserved phenylalanine or tryptophan at the end of this CDR3 makes a read error likely. This chain uses TRBV7-2 with TRBJ2-5; 11 bases agree with TRBD2. Trimming at V came to 5 bases and at J to 4 bases, leaving 6 bases not matched to a gene. Germline V CDR1 and CDR2: SGHTA, FQGNSA. CDR3 length: 15 residues. CDR3 nucleotide sequence: TGTGCCAGCAGCATACTAGCGGGGGCCGTAGAGACCCAGTACTAC. This gives the protein CASSILAGAVETQYY.

This clonotype was seen many times. The chain recombines TRBV7-6 with TRBJ2-1; D might be TRBD2 (5 bases). Germline lookup yields CDR1 SGHVS and CDR2 FNYEAQ. V gave up 5 bases and J gave up 9 bases, with 17 bases separating them. The CDR3 extends over 14 amino acids. The CDR3 sequence is CASSVQPPAGEQFF. In DNA, the CDR3 is TGTGCCAGCAGCGTCCAGCCCCCGGCGGGTGAGCAGTTCTTC.

This clonotype has ten or more counts. The rearrangement links TRBV11-2 to TRBJ1-5; D gene ambiguous. The ends were cut back, 0 bases at V and 2 bases at J, with 8 bases in the middle. Per germline, CDR1 SGHAT and CDR2 FQNNGV. The CDR3 contains 15 residues. This CDR3 reads CASSLDGAGNQPQHF. The CDR3 DNA is TGTGCCAGCAGCTTAGACGGAGCGGGCAATCAGCCCCAGCATTTT.